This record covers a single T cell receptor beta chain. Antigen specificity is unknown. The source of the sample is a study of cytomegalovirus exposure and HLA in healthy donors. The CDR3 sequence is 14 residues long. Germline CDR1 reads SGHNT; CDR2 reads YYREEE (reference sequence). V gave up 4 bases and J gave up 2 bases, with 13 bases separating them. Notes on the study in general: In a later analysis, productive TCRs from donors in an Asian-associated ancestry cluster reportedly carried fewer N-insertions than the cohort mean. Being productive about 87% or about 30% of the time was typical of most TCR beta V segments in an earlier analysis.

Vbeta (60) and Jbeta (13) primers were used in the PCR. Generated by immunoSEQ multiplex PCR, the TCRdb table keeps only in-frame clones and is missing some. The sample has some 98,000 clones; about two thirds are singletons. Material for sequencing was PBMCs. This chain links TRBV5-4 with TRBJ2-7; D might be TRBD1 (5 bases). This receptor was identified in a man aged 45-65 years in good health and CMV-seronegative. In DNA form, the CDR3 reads TGTGCCAGCAGCCCGGACACGTCACCCTACGAGCAGTACTTC. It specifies CASSPDTSPYEQYF.